Listed here are 23 T cell receptor beta chains from one sample, sequenced in a study of radiation and T cells in renal cell carcinoma. Profiling relied on immunoSEQ multiplex PCR, and the TCRdb table lists in-frame clones only, not all of them. The table has around 160,000 clones, about 87% seen once. Documented time point: baseline pretreatment blood. The treatment was: 15 Gy SBRT to primary tumor, nephrectomy 4 weeks later. Sequenced here: blood, sampled from a patient whose treatment included radiotherapy and nephrectomy. Receptors originate from a woman aged 70-85 years with renal cell carcinoma.

The genes are TRBV19 and TRBJ1-5; D perhaps matches TRBD1 (5 bases). V was cut by 7 bases and J by 1 base, with 14 bases left in between. The CDR3 contains 15 residues. The V gene's germline CDR1 is LNHDA and CDR2 SQIVND (reference sequence). The chain's CDR3 is CASNGARGSNQPQHF. The DNA of the CDR3 is TGTGCCAGTAATGGGGCCCGAGGGAGCAATCAGCCCCAGCATTTT.

The V and J genes are TRBV28 and TRBJ2-7; 9 bases match TRBD2. The CDR3 runs 14 residues. Trimming cost V 8 bases and J 2 bases; bases outside gene matches: 7. CDR1 is MDHEN, CDR2 SYDVKM, per germline. The CDR3 loop reads CASAGGPSPYEQYF. DNA of the CDR3: TGTGCCAGCGCGGGGGGGCCCTCACCCTACGAGCAGTACTTC.

This chain uses TRBV30 with TRBJ2-7; 8 nucleotides agree with TRBD2. The CDR3 is made up of 14 amino acids. Germline V gene lookup returns CDR1 GTSNPN and CDR2 SVGIG (reference sequence). The DNA for the CDR3 is TGTGCTCTAGCGGGTACAGGGTGGTACTACGAGCAGTACTTC. Its translation is CALAGTGWYYEQYF.

The genes are TRBV29-1 and TRBJ2-7; no definite D call. Germline V lookup: CDR1 SQVTM, CDR2 ANQGSEA. The CDR3 has 12 amino acids. Between the trimmed V and J ends, which lost 3 bases and 3 bases, there was a span of 9 bases. CDR3 sequence (DNA): TGCAGCGTTGAGGAATATAGCTACGAGCAGTACTTC. Residues: CSVEEYSYEQYF.

V usage is TRBV5-1 and J usage is TRBJ1-3; D ambiguous. The V and J ends lost 0 bases and 0 bases respectively, with 7 bases between them. This CDR3 is 15 amino acids long. Germline CDR1 SGHRS, CDR2 YFSETQ. This CDR3 reads CASSLARNSGNTIYF. DNA of the CDR3: TGCGCCAGCAGCTTGGCACGGAACTCTGGAAACACCATATATTTT.

V usage is TRBV7-9 and J usage is TRBJ2-7; 7 bases are shared with TRBD2. V trimming: 2 bases; J trimming: 4 bases; junction bases outside the gene matches: 5. Germline V gene sequence: CDR1 SEHNR, CDR2 FQNEAQ (reference sequence). The CDR3 contains 14 residues. CDR3 protein: CASSLMGSGYEQYF. The CDR3 DNA follows: TGTGCCAGCAGCTTAATGGGTAGCGGGTACGAGCAGTACTTC.

The chain uses TRBV13 and TRBJ2-1, with unresolved D. CDR1 is PRHDT and CDR2 is FYEKMQ in the germline V gene (reference sequence). V was cut by 5 bases and J by 7 bases, with 9 bases left in between. The CDR3 sequence is 12 residues long. The CDR3 is CASSGQKNEQFF. The CDR3 DNA reads TGTGCCAGCAGCGGCCAGAAAAATGAGCAGTTCTTC.

This rearrangement joins TRBV7-2 to TRBJ2-1; 12 bases map to TRBD2. The CDR3 is 16 residues long. V lost 6 bases and J lost 5; bases outside the gene matches: 8. Germline values: CDR1 SGHTA, CDR2 FQGNSA. CDR3 residues: CASSHRLAGAHNEQFF. The CDR3, as DNA: TGTGCCAGCAGTCATAGACTAGCGGGGGCCCACAATGAGCAGTTCTTC.

This clone appeared a single time. The rearrangement joins TRBV14 to TRBJ1-2; D gene ambiguous. The CDR3 has 13 amino acids. CDR1 and CDR2 from the germline V gene are SGHDN and FVKESK. Trimming removed 0 bases at V and 4 bases at J, with 6 bases between. DNA of the CDR3: TGTGCCAGCAGCCAAGATTACGGCTATGGCTACACCTTC. Translated, it gives CASSQDYGYGYTF. Full variable domain (remainder filled in from reference TRBV14 and TRBJ1-2): EAGVTQFPSHSVIEKGQTVTLRCDPISGHDNLYWYRRVMGKEIKFLLHFVKESKQDESGMPNNRFLAERTGGTYSTLKVQPAELEDSGVYFCASSQDYGYGYTFGSGTRLTVV.

The rearrangement links TRBV4-1 to TRBJ1-5; D gene uncertain. Per germline, CDR1 MGHRA and CDR2 YSYEKL. This CDR3 region has 14 residues. The V and J ends lost 4 bases and 4 bases respectively, with 11 bases between them. CDR3 sequence (DNA): TGCGCCAGCAGCCTGTTCCTCGGGAATCAGCCCCAGCATTTT. Protein sequence: CASSLFLGNQPQHF.

This clone was recorded a few times. The chain links TRBV7-9 to TRBJ2-1, with a possible D match to TRBD1 (6 bases). The CDR3 consists of 18 residues. Germline V lookup: CDR1 SEHNR, CDR2 FQNEAQ (reference sequence). V was trimmed by 0 bases and J by 1 base, leaving 16 bases between them. This chain's CDR3 is CASSLARTALYSYNEQFF. The CDR3 DNA sequence: TGTGCCAGCAGCTTAGCCCGGACAGCCCTTTATTCCTACAATGAGCAGTTCTTC.

This clone was observed once. The V and J genes are TRBV5-4 and TRBJ2-3; D is undetermined. This CDR3 region has 15 residues. V lost 4 bases and J 0 bases, leaving 12 bases between the germline ends. Germline CDR1 SGHNT, CDR2 YYREEE (reference sequence). The CDR3 region is CASSPRTASTDTQYF. CDR3 nucleotides: TGTGCCAGCAGCCCACGGACGGCAAGCACAGATACGCAGTATTTT. Combining the CDR3 with reference TRBV5-4 and TRBJ2-3 gives the whole variable domain ETGVTQSPTHLIKTRGQQVTLRCSSQSGHNTVSWYQQALGQGPQFIFQYYREEENGRGNFPPRFSGLQFPNYSSELNVNALELDDSALYLCASSPRTASTDTQYFGPGTRLTVL.

V and J are TRBV7-2 and TRBJ2-3; TRBD1 or TRBD2 may be the D gene (5 bases each). The V end lost 1 base, the J end lost 6 bases, and 11 bases lay between the germline ends. The CDR3 extends over 14 amino acids. CDR1 SGHTA and CDR2 FQGNSA come from the germline V gene. The CDR3 nucleotides are TGTGCCAGCAGCTTAGGGGGGAGCCTCGATACGCAGTATTTT. This codes for CASSLGGSLDTQYF.

The chain combines TRBV2 with TRBJ1-6; possibly TRBD1 for D (6 bases). The CDR3 covers 15 residues. The germline V gene encodes CDR1 SNHLY and CDR2 FYNNEI. V lost 6 bases and J 7 bases, leaving 16 bases between the germline ends. In DNA form, the CDR3 reads TGTGCCAGCAGAGGGACAAGCCGACTCAATTCACCCCTCCACTTT. Protein sequence: CASRGTSRLNSPLHF.

The chain recombines TRBV6-6 with TRBJ1-6; TRBD1 agrees at 9 bases. Germline loops: CDR1 MNHNY, CDR2 SVGAGI (reference sequence). The CDR3 is 14 amino acids. V was pared by 4 bases and J by 8 bases, with 3 bases of the junction left unmatched. The CDR3 DNA reads as TGTGCCAGCAGTTCTGGGACAGGGCATTCACCCCTCCACTTT. Translated: CASSSGTGHSPLHF.

This clone was observed a handful of times. The chain combines TRBV4-2 with TRBJ1-3; D is ambiguous. This CDR3 is 16 amino acids long. Germline-derived CDR1 and CDR2 are LGHNA and YNFKEQ. Trimming took 1 base from V and 1 from J, leaving 11 bases between them. The DNA of the CDR3 is TGTGCCAGCAGCCAAGTAATCCGGGGATCTGGAAACACCATATATTTT. Residues: CASSQVIRGSGNTIYF.

Regarding this clone: The junction shows a germline mismatch at one end, possibly a read error. This chain uses TRBV7-7 with TRBJ2-1; a possible D gene is TRBD1 (6 bases). CDR3 length equals 13 residues. CDR1 SSHAT and CDR2 FNYEAQ come from the germline V gene (reference sequence). CDR3 sequence: CASSLVRGNEQFF. In DNA form, the CDR3 reads TGTGCTAGCAGCTTAGTCAGGGGCAATGAGCAGTTCTTC.

The chain joins TRBV4-3 to TRBJ2-3, with 9 bases lining up with TRBD2. The length of the CDR3 is 14 residues. Looked up from germline, CDR1 is LGHNA and CDR2 is YSLEER. V dropped 4 bases and J dropped 4; count of bases not matched to a gene: 3. Written as DNA, the CDR3 is TGCGCCAGCAGCCCGGGACTAGCCTCAGATACGCAGTATTTT. Encoded protein: CASSPGLASDTQYF.

The CDR3 nucleotides read TGCGCCAGCAGCGAAGAACCTAATGAAAAACTGTTTTTT. The encoded protein is CASSEEPNEKLFF. The genes are TRBV5-1 and TRBJ1-4; D gene uncertain. CDR1 and CDR2 (germline): SGHRS, YFSETQ. The CDR3 covers 13 residues. V was shortened by 4 bases and J by 3 bases, with 7 bases between the two germline ends.

The chain employs TRBV5-1 and TRBJ2-1; no clear D. The CDR3 sequence is 14 residues long. With 2 bases removed from V and 13 bases from J, the gap between germline ends came to 19 bases. Per germline, CDR1 SGHRS and CDR2 YFSETQ. CDR3 nucleotides: TGCGCCAGCAGCTTCGGCCAGGCCGACCGGCCCCAGTTCTTC. Translating it yields CASSFGQADRPQFF. The full variable domain, rest sourced from reference TRBV5-1 and TRBJ2-1, is KAGVTQTPRYLIKTRGQQVTLSCSPISGHRSVSWYQQTPGQGLQFLFEYFSETQRNKGNFPGRFSGRQFSNSRSEMNVSTLELGDSALYLCASSFGQADRPQFFGPGTRLTVL.

The chain carries TRBV10-3 and TRBJ2-1; unclear D gene. The germline CDR1 and CDR2 sequences are ENHRY and SYGVKD. Trimming stripped 0 bases from V and 7 bases from J, with 7 bases between. The CDR3 extends over 13 amino acids. The CDR3, as DNA: TGTGCCATCAGTGAGTCGATGTTGAATGAGCAGTTCTTC. Encoded protein: CAISESMLNEQFF.

This clone was counted a few times. The rearrangement uses TRBV30 and TRBJ1-5, with 9 bases matching TRBD1. Germline V CDR1 and CDR2: GTSNPN, SVGIG (reference sequence). CDR3 length: 16 amino acids. J was trimmed by 1 base and V by 7 bases; bases with no gene match: 11. DNA of the CDR3: TGTGCCTACCGGGACAGGGCCTTTATAAGCAATCAGCCCCAGCATTTT. Its translation is CAYRDRAFISNQPQHF.

The table lists this clone with a count of one. The genes are TRBV7-9 and TRBJ1-2; 9 bases align to TRBD1. CDR3 length: 15 amino acids. Looked up from germline, CDR1 is SEHNR and CDR2 is FQNEAQ (reference sequence). The V gene end was trimmed by 1 base and the J gene end by 8 bases; junction bases not matched to a gene: 8. The CDR3 DNA reads TGTGCCAGCAGCTTAGACCCGGACAGGGGACGGGGCTACACCTTC. Its translation is CASSLDPDRGRGYTF.